This is a list of T cell receptor beta chains from one sample in a study of blood T cell repertoires in COVID-19. Assay used: immunoSEQ multiplex PCR; TCRdb lists only in-frame clones, some missing. Of a few hundred thousand clones in the sample, approximately 80% were seen once. The sample was peripheral blood. The receptors stem from a human donor in a cohort sampled during active COVID-19. CDR3s include the opening cysteine and the closing phenylalanine or tryptophan. The order of the fields is CDR3 length, V gene, D gene, clone size, J gene, CDR3 protein, CDR3 DNA. The D gene is left open where the match is weak. Clone size is shown for a subset of rows, as once, few, many or a class of expanded clone.

15	TRBV19	TRBD2	.	TRBJ2-1	CASNSGRPPYNEQFF	TGTGCCAGCAATAGCGGGAGACCCCCCTACAATGAGCAGTTCTTC
14	TRBV30	.	.	TRBJ1-4	CAWSEYTGNEKLFF	TGTGCCTGGAGTGAATACACAGGGAATGAAAAACTGTTTTTT
13	TRBV2	TRBD1	few	TRBJ1-4	CASSDRGRGKLFF	TGTGCCAGCAGTGACAGGGGGCGAGGAAAACTGTTTTTT
16	TRBV6-2/TRBV6-3	TRBD1	few	TRBJ2-3	CASSYNDRGGRDTQYF	TGTGCCAGCAGTTACAACGACAGGGGAGGTAGGGATACGCAGTATTTT
16	TRBV5-5	TRBD2	.	TRBJ2-7	CASSSTLAGANYEQYF	TGTGCCAGCAGCTCTACGTTAGCGGGAGCCAACTACGAGCAGTACTTC
15	TRBV7-9	.	.	TRBJ1-1	CASSPPGTLNTEAFF	TGTGCCAGCAGCCCCCCCGGGACACTTAACACTGAAGCTTTCTTT
16	TRBV4-2	.	once	TRBJ2-3	CASSQEDFLLGDTQYF	TGTGCCAGCAGCCAAGAGGACTTCCTACTGGGGGATACGCAGTATTTT
13	TRBV7-2	TRBD1	.	TRBJ2-2	CASSLEGARELFF	TGTGCCAGCAGCTTAGAGGGGGCCAGGGAGCTGTTTTTT
13	TRBV23-1	.	.	TRBJ2-4	CASSPVAKNIQYF	TGCGCCAGCAGCCCGGTGGCCAAAAACATTCAGTACTTC
16	TRBV27	TRBD2	.	TRBJ2-3	CASSIPGLAGGYTQYF	TGTGCCAGCAGTATCCCGGGACTAGCGGGGGGATATACGCAGTATTTT
14	TRBV29-1	TRBD2	.	TRBJ2-2	CSVDTGGFTGELFF	TGCAGCGTTGATACGGGAGGTTTTACCGGGGAGCTGTTTTTT
15	TRBV15	.	.	TRBJ2-3	CATSRGRRSTDTQYF	TGTGCCACCAGCAGAGGACGGAGATCCACAGATACGCAGTATTTT
16	TRBV18	TRBD1	.	TRBJ1-1	CASSPGVDRGGTEAFF	TGTGCCAGCTCACCAGGGGTGGACAGGGGTGGGACTGAAGCTTTCTTT
15	TRBV9	.	.	TRBJ2-1	CASSVVSGGYNEQFF	TGTGCCAGCAGCGTAGTTTCAGGAGGATACAATGAGCAGTTCTTC
14	TRBV7-2	TRBD1	many	TRBJ1-1	CASSFITGTGEAFF	TGTGCCAGCAGCTTCATTACCGGGACAGGTGAAGCTTTCTTT
13	TRBV6-6	.	.	TRBJ2-5	CASSSQGQETQYF	TGTGCCAGCAGTTCCCAGGGGCAGGAGACCCAGTACTTC
13	TRBV7-2	.	.	TRBJ2-3	CASSPDSPYTQYF	TGTGCCAGCAGCCCGGACAGCCCATATACGCAGTATTTT
14	TRBV28	.	few	TRBJ1-4	CASIRGGTNEKLFF	TGTGCCAGCATCCGTGGCGGAACTAATGAAAAACTGTTTTTT
15	TRBV6-2/TRBV6-3	TRBD1	.	TRBJ2-7	CASSYPGQGIGEQYF	TGTGCCAGCAGTTACCCCGGACAGGGGATCGGGGAGCAGTACTTC
14	TRBV5-1	TRBD2	.	TRBJ2-1	CASSLETSGGAAVF	TGCGCCAGCAGCTTGGAGACTAGCGGGGGGGCGGCGGTCTTC
14	TRBV19	TRBD1	.	TRBJ2-7	CASSISPGTAEQYF	TGTGCCAGTAGTATCTCACCCGGGACAGCCGAGCAGTACTTC
15	TRBV5-4	.	.	TRBJ1-1	CASSPNPGVNTEAFF	TGTGCCAGCAGCCCCAACCCAGGGGTGAACACTGAAGCTTTCTTT
18	TRBV18	TRBD2	.	TRBJ2-3	CASSSNPRLAGSTDTQYF	TGTGCCAGCTCATCCAACCCCAGACTAGCGGGGAGCACAGATACGCAGTATTTT
12	TRBV3-1/TRBV3-2	.	.	TRBJ2-1	CASSHLENEQFF	TGTGCCAGCAGCCACTTAGAGAATGAGCAGTTCTTC
15	TRBV24-1	.	.	TRBJ1-2	CATSDLSVGRDGYTF	TGTGCCACCAGTGATTTGTCTGTGGGGAGGGATGGCTACACCTTC
14	TRBV7-9	.	.	TRBJ2-7	CASSFGPSSYEQYF	TGTGCCAGCAGCTTTGGTCCGAGCTCCTACGAGCAGTACTTC